The clone carrying this T cell receptor beta chain was seen only a few times. What it recognizes is unknown. An end of the junction differs from the germline gene, which may be a read error. Germline V gives CDR1 DFQATT, CDR2 SNEGSKA (reference sequence). This CDR3 has 11 amino acids. Full-length variable regions came from constant-region reverse primers plus semi-nested Nested Universal Primer A PCR. TCRdb re-called the 5' RACE reads with MiXCR, one entry per CDR3 protein. The data hold 5,600 or so distinct CDR3 sequences, with around three fifths observed a single time. General study findings and limits: Tumor memory CD4+ T cell TCR gene usage was found to cluster with blood and lymph node memory CD4+ cells and with lymph node naive CD4+ cells.

This receptor was taken from a female donor with breast cancer. This chain joins TRBV20-1 and TRBJ2-7; D is undetermined. Sequenced input: naive CD4+ T cells sorted from blood. Noted subset: naive CD4+ T cells, CD4+CD45RA+CD25-. The CDR3, as DNA: TGCAATGCTCAATATCGCTACGAGCAGTACTTC. Its translation is CNAQYRYEQYF.